These 20 T cell receptor beta chains were all obtained from the same sample, sequenced in a study of blood T cell repertoires in COVID-19 (dated by TCRdb to the early 2020s). Receptor libraries were prepared by the immunoSEQ multiplex PCR assay. Held by TCRdb, this immuneACCESS table contains in-frame sequences only and omits some clones. Under half of the omission traces to an unresolved V gene where checked; the cause of the rest is unknown. In all, the sample holds around 310,000 clones, and 75% to 95% of those were seen once. Roughly 7.3% of the sample rests with the top ten. Sequencing was carried out using peripheral blood. The receptor set was obtained from a woman younger than 45 with COVID-19, enrolled during active disease.

This CDR3 reads CAWRPDVGGSLISYEQYF. CDR3 bases: TGTGCCTGGAGGCCCGACGTCGGCGGGAGCCTGATCTCCTACGAGCAGTACTTC. This chain joins TRBV30 and TRBJ2-7, with TRBD2 identical over 7 bases. Germline lookup yields CDR1 GTSNPN and CDR2 SVGIG (reference sequence). This CDR3 region has 18 residues. V lost 3 bases, J lost 0 bases, and 17 bases stayed unmatched.

The chain carries TRBV6-5 and TRBJ1-2, with D tentatively TRBD1 (5 bases). CDR3 length: 12 residues. V lost 10 bases, J lost 4 bases, and 13 bases lay in between. The germline gives CDR1 MNHEY, CDR2 SVGAGI. The chain's CDR3 is CATIQQVYGYTF. The DNA of the CDR3 is TGTGCCACCATCCAACAGGTCTATGGCTACACCTTC.

This chain uses TRBV9 with TRBJ1-3; D ambiguous. This CDR3 region has 12 residues. Germline V gene sequence: CDR1 SGDLS, CDR2 YYNGEE. Trimming took off 7 bases at V and 4 bases at J, with 9 bases between the two ends. The DNA of the CDR3 is TGTGCCAGCTCAGGCCTAGGAAACACCATATATTTT. Its translation: CASSGLGNTIYF.

This chain joins TRBV5-1 and TRBJ2-1; unclear D gene. The ends were cut back, 8 bases at V and 4 bases at J, with 7 bases in the middle. Germline V gene data show CDR1 as SGHRS and CDR2 as YFSETQ. The CDR3 runs 11 residues. The CDR3 nucleotides read TGCGCCAGTTCGTCGTACAATGAGCAGTTCTTC. Translation gives CASSSYNEQFF. Looking up the rest from reference TRBV5-1 and TRBJ2-1 gives the full variable domain: KAGVTQTPRYLIKTRGQQVTLSCSPISGHRSVSWYQQTPGQGLQFLFEYFSETQRNKGNFPGRFSGRQFSNSRSEMNVSTLELGDSALYLCASSSYNEQFFGPGTRLTVL.

This chain links TRBV12-3 or TRBV12-4 with TRBJ2-5; D uncertain. CDR3 length: 13 residues. Trimming took 7 bases from V and 4 from J, leaving 13 bases between them. The CDR3 region is CASTSQTGETQYF. DNA for the CDR3: TGTGCCAGCACTTCCCAAACCGGAGAGACCCAGTACTTC.

The V and J genes are TRBV6-6 and TRBJ2-1; 8 nucleotides line up with TRBD1. This CDR3 is built from 16 residues. The trim removed 6 bases at V and 2 bases at J, leaving 9 bases unmatched. CDR1 and CDR2 from the germline V gene are MNHNY and SVGAGI (reference sequence). The CDR3 coding sequence is TGTGCCAGCAGGGGAAACAGGGGGGTCACCTACAATGAGCAGTTCTTC. Its protein product is CASRGNRGVTYNEQFF.

This clone came up a few times. V is TRBV2 and J is TRBJ1-5; TRBD1 aligns across 10 bases. J gave up 4 bases and V 5 bases, and 2 bases lay outside the gene matches. CDR1 and CDR2 (germline): SNHLY, FYNNEI. CDR3 size: 14 residues. The CDR3 sequence is CASSPGQGNQPQHF. The CDR3 DNA follows: TGTGCCAGCAGTCCGGGACAGGGGAATCAGCCCCAGCATTTT.

The rearrangement joins TRBV10-3 to TRBJ1-5; tentatively, D is TRBD1 (5 bases). The V end lost 7 bases, the J end lost 0 bases, and 10 bases lay between the germline ends. The CDR3 has 14 residues. The germline V gene encodes CDR1 ENHRY and CDR2 SYGVKD. The CDR3 sequence: CAIKGEASNQPQHF. CDR3 sequence (DNA): TGTGCCATCAAAGGGGAAGCTAGCAATCAGCCCCAGCATTTT.

V is TRBV3-1 (or the pseudogene TRBV3-2) and J is TRBJ1-5; weak D call: TRBD1 (6 bases). Deletions cut 1 base from V and 4 bases from J, with 11 bases between. There are 15 residues in the CDR3. Germline CDR1 is LGHDT and CDR2 is YNNKEL (reference sequence). The CDR3 reads CASSQGGGRNQPQHF. DNA of the CDR3: TGTGCCAGCAGCCAAGGGGGGGGGCGGAATCAGCCCCAGCATTTT.

This clone was counted a single time. V usage is TRBV6-5 and J usage is TRBJ1-5, with D maybe TRBD1 (5 bases). Trimming shortened V by 0 bases and J by 5 bases, and 8 bases separated the two germline ends. Per the germline V gene, CDR1 is MNHEY and CDR2 is SVGAGI. This CDR3 comprises 14 residues. CDR3 bases: TGTGCCAGCAGTTACTCGCGGGGGGATCAGCCCCAGCATTTT. Translating gives CASSYSRGDQPQHF.

The rearrangement joins TRBV2 to TRBJ2-2; no firm D call. Germline loops: CDR1 SNHLY, CDR2 FYNNEI. V gave up 0 bases and J gave up 7 bases, with 6 bases separating them. The CDR3 has 13 amino acids. The CDR3 region is CASSEAAIGELFF. CDR3 DNA: TGTGCCAGCAGTGAAGCGGCCATCGGGGAGCTGTTTTTT.

This chain links TRBV11-2 with TRBJ1-1; 8 nucleotides agree with TRBD1. The CDR3 is 16 amino acids. Losses at the gene ends were 2 bases for V and 4 bases for J; bases not matched to a gene: 9. The germline gives CDR1 SGHAT, CDR2 FQNNGV. CDR3 loop: CASSLSGRGRSTEAFF. DNA of the CDR3: TGTGCCAGCAGCTTAAGCGGCAGGGGGCGAAGCACTGAAGCTTTCTTT.

The J gene is TRBJ2-7, the V gene TRBV19, with 7 nucleotides matching TRBD2. The CDR3 runs 13 residues. From germline, CDR1 is LNHDA and CDR2 SQIVND (reference sequence). V shed 9 bases and J 6 bases; nucleotides not matched to a gene: 11. The CDR3 region has the DNA TGTGCCAGCGGGACTACGGCGGAGGGCGAGCAGTACTTC. This gives the protein CASGTTAEGEQYF.

The chain links TRBV6-6 to TRBJ2-1; the match to TRBD2 covers 10 bases. The ends lost 2 bases at V and 7 bases at J; junction bases unmatched: 5. The CDR3 runs 15 residues. The germline V gene has CDR1 MNHNY and CDR2 SVGAGI (reference sequence). CDR3 sequence (DNA): TGTGCCAGCAGTTACGCTAGCGGGAGAGGGAATGAGCAGTTCTTC. This codes for CASSYASGRGNEQFF.

The DNA of the CDR3 is TGTGCCAGCAGCGACAGTGCTGAGTACACCTTC. Translating gives CASSDSAEYTF. The chain carries TRBV6-2 or TRBV6-3 and TRBJ1-2; a weak D match, TRBD1 (5 bases). The CDR3 has 11 residues. The germline V gene has CDR1 MNHEY and CDR2 SVGEGT. V shed 6 bases and J shed 11 bases, with 13 bases lying between them.

This rearrangement joins TRBV30 to TRBJ1-4; D remains unclear. Germline assignment: CDR1 GTSNPN and CDR2 SVGIG (reference sequence). The CDR3 covers 12 residues. The V end was cut by 4 bases, the J end by 3 bases, with 6 bases between. The CDR3 bases are TGTGCCTGGAACTTCCCTAATGAAAAACTGTTTTTT. Translation gives CAWNFPNEKLFF.

The CDR3 sequence: CASSLLDSYEQYF. In DNA form, the CDR3 reads TGTGCCAGTAGTCTACTGGACAGCTACGAGCAGTACTTC. The rearrangement links TRBV19 to TRBJ2-7, with a possible D match to TRBD1 (6 bases). The CDR3 runs 13 residues. From germline, CDR1 is LNHDA and CDR2 SQIVND (reference sequence). Trimming pared 5 bases from V and 3 bases from J, leaving 11 bases between.

There are a few counts of this clone. This rearrangement joins TRBV6-4 to TRBJ2-3; D uncertain. From germline, CDR1 is MRHNA and CDR2 SNTAGT. V was pared by 3 bases and J by 1 base, with 14 bases between. The CDR3 has 16 residues. CDR3 DNA: TGTGCCAGCAGTGAAGTGGTAGCCAGTGGCACAGATACGCAGTATTTT. This gives the protein CASSEVVASGTDTQYF.

A single count supports this clone. The chain employs TRBV19 and TRBJ2-5; TRBD1 aligns across 8 bases. V gave up 5 bases and J gave up 3 bases; unmatched junction bases: 5. Germline values: CDR1 LNHDA, CDR2 SQIVND (reference sequence). The CDR3 covers 14 residues. The CDR3 spells CASSELGQEETQYF. In DNA form, the CDR3 reads TGTGCCAGTAGTGAATTGGGACAGGAAGAGACCCAGTACTTC.

The V call is TRBV9, the J call TRBJ2-1; D is perhaps TRBD1 (6 bases). CDR1 is SGDLS, CDR2 YYNGEE, per germline. The CDR3 runs to 13 residues. V was pared by 6 bases and J by 8 bases, with 15 bases between. CDR3 DNA: TGTGCCAGCACCACGGACAGACTCGATGAGCAGTTCTTC. It specifies CASTTDRLDEQFF.